The 21 T cell receptor beta chains given below trace back to one sample, sequenced in a study of CD8+CD57+ T cells in acquired aplastic anemia. Researchers used genomic DNA as the template to profile TCR beta VDJ and CDR3. Each CDR3 protein gets one entry after TCRdb re-called the reads with MiXCR. This sample has around 200,000 distinct CDR3 sequences, with roughly 50% found just once. An expansion of CD8+CD57+ cells by flow cytometry had been shown in patients chosen for sequencing. Material: sorted CD4+, CD8+, or CD8+CD57+ T cells (not recorded which) from PBMCs. Every receptor here comes from a human donor with aplastic anemia.

The V gene is TRBV20-1, the J gene TRBJ1-6; 8 nucleotides match TRBD1. With 5 bases clipped from V and 5 bases from J, the junction kept 8 bases outside the gene matches. The CDR3 has 15 amino acids. Germline loops: CDR1 DFQATT, CDR2 SNEGSKA (reference sequence). The CDR3 DNA reads TGCAGTGCTCCCCGACAGGGGTTGGATAATTCACCCCTCCACTTT. Encoded protein: CSAPRQGLDNSPLHF.

This chain uses TRBV7-2 with TRBJ1-1; 11 bases map to TRBD1. The CDR3 runs to 17 residues. The germline V gene encodes CDR1 SGHTA and CDR2 FQGNSA. V was clipped by 0 bases and J by 4 bases; unmatched bases: 7. For the CDR3, the DNA is TGTGCCAGCAGCTTAGCTGGACAGGGGGCCCCTTTCACTGAAGCTTTCTTT. Residues: CASSLAGQGAPFTEAFF.

This chain uses TRBV19 with TRBJ2-6, with TRBD2 as a possible D gene (5 bases). V shed 7 bases and J shed 5 bases, with 18 bases lying between them. Per germline, CDR1 LNHDA and CDR2 SQIVND (reference sequence). This CDR3 has 16 amino acids. This chain's CDR3 is CASTPTGENRANVLTF. The CDR3 DNA sequence: TGTGCCAGTACCCCAACCGGGGAGAACAGGGCCAACGTCCTGACTTTC.

The CDR3 here is CASSHTGLAAYEQYF. CDR3 bases: TGTGCCAGCAGCCACACCGGACTAGCGGCCTACGAGCAGTACTTC. This rearrangement joins TRBV3-1 to TRBJ2-7, with TRBD2 identical over 10 bases. J lost 2 bases, V lost 3 bases, and 4 bases had no gene match. The CDR3 is 15 residues long. Germline-derived CDR1 and CDR2 are LGHDT and YNNKEL (reference sequence).

The chain has TRBV11-3 and TRBJ1-2, with D tentatively TRBD1 (6 bases). Germline-derived CDR1 and CDR2 are SGHNT and YENEEA. This CDR3 has 15 amino acids. Trimming shortened V by 5 bases and J by 2 bases, and 15 bases separated the two germline ends. The CDR3 DNA sequence: TGTGCCAGCAGCCTCAGGGGCCCCTTGAACTATGGCTACACCTTC. Amino acids: CASSLRGPLNYGYTF.

This clonotype was found a few times. This rearrangement joins TRBV28 to TRBJ1-3, with 9 bases that match TRBD1. The V and J ends lost 2 bases and 4 bases, in that order; junction bases with no gene match: 6. The CDR3 consists of 16 residues. Germline V gene sequence: CDR1 MDHEN, CDR2 SYDVKM. CDR3 protein: CASSLISGTGGNTIYF. DNA of the CDR3: TGTGCCAGCAGTTTAATTTCCGGGACAGGGGGAAACACCATATATTTT.

This clonotype was counted many times. V and J are TRBV6-5 and TRBJ1-6; D might be TRBD1 (5 bases). The V end lost 4 bases, the J end lost 7 bases, and 17 bases lay between the germline ends. In germline, CDR1 is MNHEY, CDR2 SVGAGI. The CDR3 is made up of 16 amino acids. This CDR3 reads CASSSWGGNWNSPLHF. CDR3 DNA sequence: TGTGCCAGCAGTTCCTGGGGGGGGAATTGGAATTCACCCCTCCACTTT.

This clonotype appeared many times. The V gene is TRBV7-9, the J gene TRBJ1-3; 7 nucleotides match TRBD1. After removal of 5 bases from V and 8 bases from J, the junction contained 6 bases not matched to a gene. This CDR3 comprises 13 residues. CDR1 and CDR2 (germline): SEHNR, FQNEAQ (reference sequence). CDR3 sequence: CASSRDRADTIYF. DNA for the CDR3: TGTGCCAGCAGCCGCGACAGGGCGGACACCATATATTTT.

The sample holds many counts of this clonotype. This rearrangement joins TRBV5-6 to TRBJ2-3, with D possibly being TRBD1 (6 bases). There are 14 residues in the CDR3. CDR1 is SGHDT and CDR2 is YYEEEE in the germline V gene. Deletions cut 3 bases from V and 2 bases from J, with 10 bases between. The DNA of the CDR3 is TGTGCCAGCAGCTCGGGACACTACACAGATACGCAGTATTTT. Encoded protein: CASSSGHYTDTQYF.

V is TRBV7-3 and J is TRBJ2-7, with no clear D. Trimming removed 5 bases from V and 3 bases from J, with 11 bases in between. Germline CDR1 is SGHTA and CDR2 is FQGTGA. The CDR3 is 13 amino acids. CDR3 sequence reads: CASSDGKIYEQYF. CDR3 DNA sequence: TGTGCCAGCAGCGATGGGAAGATCTACGAGCAGTACTTC.

The chain recombines TRBV20-1 with TRBJ2-1; maybe TRBD2 (5 bases). Per the germline V gene, CDR1 is DFQATT and CDR2 is SNEGSKA (reference sequence). The CDR3 totals 11 residues. V shed 3 bases and J shed 9 bases, with 9 bases lying between them. The CDR3 spells CSARTIGEQFF. The CDR3 DNA reads as TGCAGTGCTAGGACTATTGGTGAGCAGTTCTTC.

This chain uses TRBV24-1 with TRBJ1-1; the D gene is possibly TRBD1 (5 bases). Trimming removed 7 bases from V and 4 bases from J, with 12 bases in between. Looked up from germline, CDR1 is KGHDR and CDR2 is SFDVKD. CDR3 size: 13 residues. Written as DNA, the CDR3 is TGTGCCACCAGGGAACGGGGGGGCACTGAAGCTTTCTTT. This sequence encodes CATRERGGTEAFF.

There are many counts of this clonotype. The V gene is TRBV5-6, the J gene TRBJ1-5; possible D gene TRBD1, 6 bases. The CDR3 sequence is 15 residues long. V lost 2 bases and J lost 0, with 9 bases in between. Germline V CDR1 and CDR2: SGHDT, YYEEEE. The CDR3 DNA follows: TGTGCCAGCAGCTTCTACAGGGTTAGCAATCAGCCCCAGCATTTT. The encoded protein is CASSFYRVSNQPQHF.

With respect to this clonotype: The conserved final phenylalanine or tryptophan is absent from the CDR3, which likely points to a read error. The rearrangement links TRBV6-5 to TRBJ1-1; possible D gene TRBD1, 6 bases. The germline CDR1 and CDR2 sequences are MNHEY and SVGAGI. This CDR3 contains 14 residues. Between the trimmed V and J ends, which lost 4 bases and 1 base, there was a span of 10 bases. The CDR3 DNA reads as TGTGCCAGCAGTTTCACGGACAGGAACACTGAAGCTTTCCTT. Its translation: CASSFTDRNTEAFL.

Many counts were recorded for this clonotype. V and J are TRBV12-3 or TRBV12-4 and TRBJ2-6, with no clear D. CDR3 length equals 15 residues. V was cut by 3 bases and J by 0 bases, with 6 bases left in between. CDR3 DNA sequence: TGTGCCAGCAGTTTCTCGGTCTCTGGGGCCAACGTCCTGACTTTC. As protein: CASSFSVSGANVLTF.

At least ten counts were recorded for this clonotype. This rearrangement joins TRBV9 to TRBJ2-7; weak D call: TRBD2 (7 bases). This CDR3 comprises 15 residues. Germline CDR1 and CDR2: SGDLS and YYNGEE. The V and J ends lost 1 base and 1 base respectively, with 12 bases between them. CDR3 sequence: CASSVTAGTSYEQYF. Written as DNA, the CDR3 is TGTGCCAGCAGCGTAACAGCGGGGACATCCTACGAGCAGTACTTC.

This clonotype has a single count. This rearrangement joins TRBV20-1 to TRBJ2-5, with a weak D call TRBD2 (5 bases). There are 12 residues in the CDR3. CDR1 is DFQATT, CDR2 SNEGSKA, per germline (reference sequence). Deletions cut 5 bases from V and 6 bases from J, with 13 bases between. CDR3 nucleotide sequence: TGCAGTGCTCAAGCCGGGAAGCAGACCCAGTACTTC. It specifies CSAQAGKQTQYF.

There are many counts of this clonotype. The chain combines TRBV6-4 with TRBJ2-3; 11 nucleotides agree with TRBD2. J gave up 4 bases and V 5 bases, and 5 bases lay outside the gene matches. The CDR3 is made up of 15 amino acids. CDR1 is MRHNA and CDR2 is SNTAGT in the germline V gene. CDR3 amino acids: CASSTSGGYADTQYF. The CDR3 bases are TGTGCCAGCAGTACTAGCGGGGGATATGCAGATACGCAGTATTTT.

This rearrangement joins TRBV7-3 to TRBJ2-2; 7 nucleotides line up with TRBD2. Germline values: CDR1 SGHTA, CDR2 FQGTGA. V lost 5 bases and J lost 7; bases outside the gene matches: 13. The CDR3 has 16 amino acids. The CDR3 bases are TGTGCCAGCAGCCAAGACATTGGACTAGACTTCGGGGAGCTGTTTTTT. This sequence encodes CASSQDIGLDFGELFF.

This chain links TRBV20-1 with TRBJ2-1; 8 nucleotides line up with TRBD1. This CDR3 region has 14 residues. The germline gives CDR1 DFQATT, CDR2 SNEGSKA (reference sequence). After removal of 3 bases from V and 8 bases from J, the junction contained 9 bases not matched to a gene. The CDR3 DNA is TGCAGTGCTAGTCCGGGGCAGGGGGCTGATGAGCAGTTCTTC. As protein: CSASPGQGADEQFF.

This clonotype was picked up many times. The V gene is TRBV5-1, the J gene TRBJ2-3; D possibly corresponds to TRBD1 (6 bases). Germline V gene lookup returns CDR1 SGHRS and CDR2 YFSETQ. Deletions cut 4 bases from V and 4 bases from J, with 16 bases between. CDR3 size: 15 residues. CDR3 sequence reads: CASSPAGVRADTQYF. CDR3 DNA sequence: TGCGCCAGCAGCCCCGCAGGGGTCCGGGCAGATACGCAGTATTTT.